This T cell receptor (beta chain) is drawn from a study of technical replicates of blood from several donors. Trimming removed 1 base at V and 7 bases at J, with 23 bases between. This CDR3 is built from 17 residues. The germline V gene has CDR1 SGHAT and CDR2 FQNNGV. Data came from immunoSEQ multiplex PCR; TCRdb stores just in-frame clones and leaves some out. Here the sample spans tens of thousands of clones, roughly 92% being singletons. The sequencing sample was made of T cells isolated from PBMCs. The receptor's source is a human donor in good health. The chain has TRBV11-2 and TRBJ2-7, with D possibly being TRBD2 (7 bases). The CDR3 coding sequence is TGTGCCAGCAGCTTAGTTTTATCCGGGGGGCCCGCGTGGGAGCAGTACTTC. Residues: CASSLVLSGGPAWEQYF.